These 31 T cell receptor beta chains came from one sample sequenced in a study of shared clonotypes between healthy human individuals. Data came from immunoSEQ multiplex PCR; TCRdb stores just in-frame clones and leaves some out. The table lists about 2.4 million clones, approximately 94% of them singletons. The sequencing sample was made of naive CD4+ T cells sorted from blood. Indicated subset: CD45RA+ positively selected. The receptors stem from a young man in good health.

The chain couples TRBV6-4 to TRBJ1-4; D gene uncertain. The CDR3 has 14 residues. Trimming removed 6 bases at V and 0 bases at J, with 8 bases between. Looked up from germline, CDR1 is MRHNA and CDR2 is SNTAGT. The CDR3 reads CASSRVATNEKLFF. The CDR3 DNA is TGTGCCAGCAGCCGGGTTGCAACTAATGAAAAACTGTTTTTT.

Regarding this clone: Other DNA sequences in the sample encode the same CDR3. The CDR3 protein is CASSLQGVGEKLFF. CDR3 bases: TGTGCCAGCAGTCTACAGGGGGTGGGCGAAAAACTGTTTTTT. V gene TRBV27 combines with J gene TRBJ1-4, with 8 bases matching TRBD1. Germline lookup yields CDR1 MNHEY and CDR2 SMNVEV (reference sequence). CDR3 length: 14 residues. V lost 5 bases to trimming and J lost 8 bases; unmatched junction nucleotides: 7.

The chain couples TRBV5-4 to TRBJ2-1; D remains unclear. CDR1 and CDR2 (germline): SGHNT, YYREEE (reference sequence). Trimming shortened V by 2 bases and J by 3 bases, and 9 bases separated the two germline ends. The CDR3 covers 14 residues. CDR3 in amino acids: CASSFPSDYNEQFF. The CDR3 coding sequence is TGTGCCAGCAGCTTCCCCAGTGACTACAATGAGCAGTTCTTC.

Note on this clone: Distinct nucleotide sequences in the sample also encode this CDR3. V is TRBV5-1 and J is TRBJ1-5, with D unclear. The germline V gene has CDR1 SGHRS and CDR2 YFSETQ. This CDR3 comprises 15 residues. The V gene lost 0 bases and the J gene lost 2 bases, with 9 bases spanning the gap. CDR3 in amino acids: CASSLDSGGNQPQHF. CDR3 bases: TGCGCCAGCAGCTTGGATTCCGGGGGCAATCAGCCCCAGCATTTT.

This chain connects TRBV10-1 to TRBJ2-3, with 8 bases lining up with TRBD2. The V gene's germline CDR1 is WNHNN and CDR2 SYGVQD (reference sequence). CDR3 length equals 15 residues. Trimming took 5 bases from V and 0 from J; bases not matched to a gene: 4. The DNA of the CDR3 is TGCGCCAGCAGTCGACTAGCGATTAGCACAGATACGCAGTATTTT. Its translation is CASSRLAISTDTQYF.

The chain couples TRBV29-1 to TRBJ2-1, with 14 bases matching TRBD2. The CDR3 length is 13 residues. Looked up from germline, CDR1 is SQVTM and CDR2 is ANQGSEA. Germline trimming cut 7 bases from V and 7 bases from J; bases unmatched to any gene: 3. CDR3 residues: CSARTSGGNEQFF. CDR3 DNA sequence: TGCAGCGCCCGGACTAGCGGGGGGAATGAGCAGTTCTTC.

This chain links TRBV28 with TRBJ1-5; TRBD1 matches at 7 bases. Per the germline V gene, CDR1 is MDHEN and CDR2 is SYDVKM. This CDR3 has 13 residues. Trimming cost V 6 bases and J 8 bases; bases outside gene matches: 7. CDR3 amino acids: CASRQGGVEPQHF. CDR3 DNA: TGTGCCAGCAGGCAGGGGGGAGTGGAGCCCCAGCATTTT.

This CDR3 reads CASSLGDRLNTGELFF. CDR3 coding DNA: TGTGCCAGCAGCTTGGGGGACCGACTCAACACCGGGGAGCTGTTTTTT. The V call is TRBV5-6, the J call TRBJ2-2; D is tentatively TRBD1 or TRBD2 (5 bases each). Per germline, CDR1 SGHDT and CDR2 YYEEEE. V shed 0 bases and J shed 2 bases, with 11 bases lying between them. The CDR3 is 16 amino acids.

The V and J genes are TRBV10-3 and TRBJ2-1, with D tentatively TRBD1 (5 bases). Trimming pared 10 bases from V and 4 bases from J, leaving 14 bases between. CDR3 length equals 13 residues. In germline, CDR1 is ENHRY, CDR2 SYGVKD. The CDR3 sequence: CATRQLEYNEQFF. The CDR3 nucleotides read TGTGCCACTCGACAGCTTGAGTACAATGAGCAGTTCTTC.

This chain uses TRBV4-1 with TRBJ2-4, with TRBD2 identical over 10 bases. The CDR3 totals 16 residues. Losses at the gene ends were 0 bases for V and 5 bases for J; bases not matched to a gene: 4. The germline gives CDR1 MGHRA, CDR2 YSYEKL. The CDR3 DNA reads TGCGCCAGCAGCCAAGAGGAGCGGGGGGGCCAAAACATTCAGTACTTC. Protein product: CASSQEERGGQNIQYF.

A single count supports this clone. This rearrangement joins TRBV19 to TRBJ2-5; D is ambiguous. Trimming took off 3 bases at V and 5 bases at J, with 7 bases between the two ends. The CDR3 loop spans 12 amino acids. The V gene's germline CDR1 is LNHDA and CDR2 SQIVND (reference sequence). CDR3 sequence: CASSIFGETQYF. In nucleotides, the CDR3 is TGTGCCAGTAGTATCTTCGGGGAGACCCAGTACTTC.

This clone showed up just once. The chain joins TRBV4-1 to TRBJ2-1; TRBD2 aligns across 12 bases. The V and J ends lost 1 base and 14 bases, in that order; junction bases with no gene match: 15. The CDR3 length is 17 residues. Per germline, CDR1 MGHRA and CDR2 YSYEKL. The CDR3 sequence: CASSQGQTSTSGGRKFF. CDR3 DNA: TGCGCCAGCAGCCAAGGCCAAACCTCGACTAGCGGGGGTCGAAAGTTCTTC.

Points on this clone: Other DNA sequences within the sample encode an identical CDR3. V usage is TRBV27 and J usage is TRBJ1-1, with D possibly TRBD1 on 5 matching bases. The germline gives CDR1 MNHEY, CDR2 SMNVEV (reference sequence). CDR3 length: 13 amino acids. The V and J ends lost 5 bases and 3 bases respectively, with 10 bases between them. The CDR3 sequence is CASSLQGYTEAFF. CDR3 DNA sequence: TGTGCCAGCAGTCTGCAGGGTTACACTGAAGCTTTCTTT.

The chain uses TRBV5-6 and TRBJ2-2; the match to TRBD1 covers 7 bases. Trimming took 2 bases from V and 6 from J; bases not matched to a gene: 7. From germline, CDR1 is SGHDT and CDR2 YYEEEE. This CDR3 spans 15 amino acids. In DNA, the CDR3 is TGTGCCAGCAGCTTACTACAGGGGATCCCCGGGGAGCTGTTTTTT. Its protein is CASSLLQGIPGELFF.

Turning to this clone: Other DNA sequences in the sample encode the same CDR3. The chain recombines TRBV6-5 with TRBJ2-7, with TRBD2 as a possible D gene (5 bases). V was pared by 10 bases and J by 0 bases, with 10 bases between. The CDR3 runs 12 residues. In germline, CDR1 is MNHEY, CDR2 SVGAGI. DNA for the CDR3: TGTGCCACCCACAGCGGCTCCTACGAGCAGTACTTC. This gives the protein CATHSGSYEQYF.

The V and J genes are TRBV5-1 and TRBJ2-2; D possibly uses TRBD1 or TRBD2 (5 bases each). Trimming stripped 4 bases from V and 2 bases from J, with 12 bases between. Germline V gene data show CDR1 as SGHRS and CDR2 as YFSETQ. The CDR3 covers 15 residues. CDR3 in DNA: TGCGCCAGCAGCCCCTCGGGGCAAAACACCGGGGAGCTGTTTTTT. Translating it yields CASSPSGQNTGELFF.

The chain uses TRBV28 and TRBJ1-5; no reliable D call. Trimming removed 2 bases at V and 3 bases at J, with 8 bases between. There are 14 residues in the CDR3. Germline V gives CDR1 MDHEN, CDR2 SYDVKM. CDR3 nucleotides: TGTGCCAGCAGTTTAGGTCAGATCAATCAGCCCCAGCATTTT. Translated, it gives CASSLGQINQPQHF. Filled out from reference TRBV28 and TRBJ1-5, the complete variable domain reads DVKVTQSSRYLVKRTGEKVFLECVQDMDHENMFWYRQDPGLGLRLIYFSYDVKMKEKGDIPEGYSVSREKKERFSLILESASTNQTSMYLCASSLGQINQPQHFGDGTRLSIL.

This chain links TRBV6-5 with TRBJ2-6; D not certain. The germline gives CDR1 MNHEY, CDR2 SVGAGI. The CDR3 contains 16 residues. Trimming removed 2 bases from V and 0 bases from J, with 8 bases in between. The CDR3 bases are TGTGCCAGCAGTTACGAGGATTACTCTGGGGCCAACGTCCTGACTTTC. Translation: CASSYEDYSGANVLTF.

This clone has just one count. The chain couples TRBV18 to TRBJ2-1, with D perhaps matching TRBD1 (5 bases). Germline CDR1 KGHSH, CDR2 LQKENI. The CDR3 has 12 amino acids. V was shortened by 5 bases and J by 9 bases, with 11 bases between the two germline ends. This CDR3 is CASSDSPGEQFF. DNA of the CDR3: TGTGCCAGCTCAGACAGTCCGGGTGAGCAGTTCTTC.

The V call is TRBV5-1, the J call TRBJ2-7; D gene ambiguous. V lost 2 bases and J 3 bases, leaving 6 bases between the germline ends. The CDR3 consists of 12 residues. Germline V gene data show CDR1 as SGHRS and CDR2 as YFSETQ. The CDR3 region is CASSFRHYEQYF. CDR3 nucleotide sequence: TGCGCCAGCAGCTTTCGGCACTACGAGCAGTACTTC. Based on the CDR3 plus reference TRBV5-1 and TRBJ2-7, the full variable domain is KAGVTQTPRYLIKTRGQQVTLSCSPISGHRSVSWYQQTPGQGLQFLFEYFSETQRNKGNFPGRFSGRQFSNSRSEMNVSTLELGDSALYLCASSFRHYEQYFGPGTRLTVT.

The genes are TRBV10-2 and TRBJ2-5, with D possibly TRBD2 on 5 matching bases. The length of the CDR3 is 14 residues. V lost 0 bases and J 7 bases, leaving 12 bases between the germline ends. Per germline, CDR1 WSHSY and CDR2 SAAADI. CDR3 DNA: TGCGCCAGCAGTGAGTCTGGCGGAGCGGCGACCCAGTACTTC. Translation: CASSESGGAATQYF.

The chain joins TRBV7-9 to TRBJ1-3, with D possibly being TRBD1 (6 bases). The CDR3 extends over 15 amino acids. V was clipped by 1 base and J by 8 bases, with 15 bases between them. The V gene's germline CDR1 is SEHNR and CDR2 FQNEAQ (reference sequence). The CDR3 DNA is TGTGCCAGCAGCTTAGAGACAGGAACGTTCGACACCATATATTTT. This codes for CASSLETGTFDTIYF.

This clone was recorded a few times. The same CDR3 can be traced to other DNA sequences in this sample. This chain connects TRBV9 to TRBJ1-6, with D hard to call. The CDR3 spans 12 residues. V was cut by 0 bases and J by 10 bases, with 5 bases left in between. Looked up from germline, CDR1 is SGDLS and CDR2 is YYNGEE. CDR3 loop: CASSVVGSPLHF. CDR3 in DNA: TGTGCCAGCAGCGTAGTTGGGTCACCCCTCCACTTT.

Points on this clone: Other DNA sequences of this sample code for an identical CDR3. DNA of the CDR3: TGCGCCAGCAGCCGAGACAGGGCCTACGAGCAGTACTTC. It codes for CASSRDRAYEQYF. The chain employs TRBV4-1 and TRBJ2-7; 7 bases match TRBD1. Unmatched junction bases numbered 2, after V lost 4 bases and J lost 2 bases. The CDR3 totals 13 residues. From germline, CDR1 is MGHRA and CDR2 YSYEKL.

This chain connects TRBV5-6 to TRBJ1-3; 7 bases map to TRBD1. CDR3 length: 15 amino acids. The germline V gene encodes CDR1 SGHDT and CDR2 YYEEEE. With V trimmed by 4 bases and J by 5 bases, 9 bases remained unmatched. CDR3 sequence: CASSRTGGTRNTIYF. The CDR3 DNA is TGTGCCAGCAGCCGGACAGGAGGGACGAGAAACACCATATATTTT. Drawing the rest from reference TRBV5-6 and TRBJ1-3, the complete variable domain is DAGVTQSPTHLIKTRGQQVTLRCSPKSGHDTVSWYQQALGQGPQFIFQYYEEEERQRGNFPDRFSGHQFPNYSSELNVNALLLGDSALYLCASSRTGGTRNTIYFGEGSWLTVV.

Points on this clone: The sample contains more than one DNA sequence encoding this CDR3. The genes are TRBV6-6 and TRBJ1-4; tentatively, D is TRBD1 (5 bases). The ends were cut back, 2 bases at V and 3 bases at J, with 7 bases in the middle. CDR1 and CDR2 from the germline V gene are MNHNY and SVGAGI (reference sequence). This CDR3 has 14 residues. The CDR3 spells CASSYGGPNEKLFF. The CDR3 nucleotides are TGTGCCAGCAGTTACGGGGGTCCTAATGAAAAACTGTTTTTT.

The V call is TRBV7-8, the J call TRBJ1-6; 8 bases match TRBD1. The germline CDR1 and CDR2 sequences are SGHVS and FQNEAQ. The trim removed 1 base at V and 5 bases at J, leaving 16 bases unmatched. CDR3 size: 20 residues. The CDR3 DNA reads TGTGCCAGCAGCTTAGGGGGCATCCAGGGGGCGCGGGCAAATAATTCACCCCTCCACTTT. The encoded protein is CASSLGGIQGARANNSPLHF.

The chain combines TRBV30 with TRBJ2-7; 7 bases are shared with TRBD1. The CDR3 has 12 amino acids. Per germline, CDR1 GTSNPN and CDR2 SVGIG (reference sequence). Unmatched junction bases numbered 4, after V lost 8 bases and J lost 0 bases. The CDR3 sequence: CAGDRASYEQYF. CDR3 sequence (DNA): TGTGCCGGCGACAGGGCCTCCTACGAGCAGTACTTC.

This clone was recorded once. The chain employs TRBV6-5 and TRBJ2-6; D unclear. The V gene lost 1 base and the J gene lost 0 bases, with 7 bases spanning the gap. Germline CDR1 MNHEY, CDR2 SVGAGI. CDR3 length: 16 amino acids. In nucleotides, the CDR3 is TGTGCCAGCAGTTACTTCATGGGCTCTGGGGCCAACGTCCTGACTTTC. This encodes CASSYFMGSGANVLTF.

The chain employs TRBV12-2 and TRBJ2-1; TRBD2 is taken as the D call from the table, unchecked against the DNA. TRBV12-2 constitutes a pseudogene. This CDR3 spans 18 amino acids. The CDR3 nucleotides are TGTGCAAGTCGCTTAGTCGGGGGTAGCGGGGCGGGCTACAATGAGCAGTTCTTC. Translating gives CASRLVGGSGAGYNEQFF.

CDR3 residues: CASSLEGGEEKLFF. CDR3 bases: TGCGCCAGCAGCTTGGAGGGCGGGGAAGAAAAACTGTTTTTT. The J gene is TRBJ1-4, the V gene TRBV5-1; D not certain. From germline, CDR1 is SGHRS and CDR2 YFSETQ. The CDR3 spans 14 residues. The V end lost 0 bases, the J end lost 8 bases, and 11 bases lay between the germline ends. The full variable domain, completed using reference TRBV5-1 and TRBJ1-4, is KAGVTQTPRYLIKTRGQQVTLSCSPISGHRSVSWYQQTPGQGLQFLFEYFSETQRNKGNFPGRFSGRQFSNSRSEMNVSTLELGDSALYLCASSLEGGEEKLFFGSGTQLSVL.